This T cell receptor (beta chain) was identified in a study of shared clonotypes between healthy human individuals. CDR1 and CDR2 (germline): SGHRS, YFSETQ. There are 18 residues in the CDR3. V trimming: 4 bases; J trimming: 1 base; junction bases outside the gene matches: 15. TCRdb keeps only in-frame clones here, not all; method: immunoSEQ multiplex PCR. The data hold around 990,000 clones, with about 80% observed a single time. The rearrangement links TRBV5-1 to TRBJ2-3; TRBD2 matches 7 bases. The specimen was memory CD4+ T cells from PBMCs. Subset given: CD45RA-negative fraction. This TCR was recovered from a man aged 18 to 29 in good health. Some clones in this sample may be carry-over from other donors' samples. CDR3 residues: CASSHRGIGAGGTDTQYF. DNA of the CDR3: TGCGCCAGCAGCCACCGGGGGATTGGTGCGGGAGGCACAGATACGCAGTATTTT.